The present entry profiles one T cell receptor (beta chain) with its context. This entry comes from a study of technical replicates of blood from a handful of donors. Libraries were prepared by immunoSEQ multiplex PCR; TCRdb keeps only in-frame clonotypes and omits some of them. The sample has tens of thousands of clones, around 96% seen once; the top ten hold around 0.18%. Germline lookup yields CDR1 SGHRS and CDR2 YFSETQ. The J segment lost 5 bases and the V segment lost 0 bases, leaving 8 bases of the junction unmatched. The CDR3 runs to 18 residues. Material: T cells isolated from PBMCs. The gene calls are TRBV5-1 and TRBJ2-2, with 12 bases lining up with TRBD2. The receptor was isolated from a human donor in good health. The CDR3 bases are TGCGCCAGCAGCTTGGCTCTAGCGGGGGGGCTTGGGACCGGGGAGCTGTTTTTT. Its translation: CASSLALAGGLGTGELFF.